This TCR beta chain was identified in a study of somatic mutations in cytotoxic T cells in rheumatoid arthritis. The wider study: T-cell populations stained with V beta antibodies were in some cases flow-sorted at nearly 100% purity, including V beta1+ cells that were sequenced for TCRB. Whole-study results and caveats: The antigen targets of the expanded CD8+ clones were unknown.

By positive magnetic bead selection, CD4+ and CD8+ cells were isolated, and their purity was checked by flow cytometry. Comment on this clone: The antigen is unknown. One end of the junction varies from germline; a read error may be responsible.

Germline CDR1 and CDR2: LNHDA and SQIVND (reference sequence). The length of the CDR3 is 12 residues. Some clones are missing from TCRdb's copy, which holds only in-frame ones; the method was immunoSEQ multiplex PCR. The data contain around 20,000 clones, less than 85% of them seen just once; the ten biggest clones take up roughly a fifth. The receptor comes from a woman in her sixties or seventies in good health. The material sequenced was CD8+ T cells sorted from blood. The chain recombines TRBV19 with TRBJ1-5; tentatively, D is TRBD1 (6 bases). The CDR3 DNA sequence: TGTGCCAGTAGTCCTGGGGCGGGACACAGCGTTTTT. Translated, it gives CASSPGAGHSVF.